This T cell receptor beta chain is from a study of response to subunit inactivated influenza vaccine. In germline, CDR1 is DFQATT, CDR2 SNEGSKA (reference sequence). V was cut by 3 bases and J by 0 bases, with 15 bases left in between. The CDR3 extends over 16 amino acids. This clonotype was recorded a few times. Its target is unknown. TCRdb passed the RT-PCR reads through MiXCR, listing each CDR3 protein once. Of 450,000 to 600,000 distinct CDR3 sequences in the sample, approximately 15% were seen once. Study results and limitations: Each seasonal influenza vaccination recruits few new T cells, the authors suggested.

This clonotype was obtained from a man between 50 and 69 years old who received an inactivated influenza vaccine. This sample comprised CD4+ T cells sorted from PBMCs, obtained around 25 months after vaccination. The chain links TRBV20-1 to TRBJ1-5; D is perhaps TRBD1 (5 bases). DNA for the CDR3: TGCAGTGCTAGGGACCCGGGACCTTATAGCAATCAGCCCCAGCATTTT. It is translated as CSARDPGPYSNQPQHF.